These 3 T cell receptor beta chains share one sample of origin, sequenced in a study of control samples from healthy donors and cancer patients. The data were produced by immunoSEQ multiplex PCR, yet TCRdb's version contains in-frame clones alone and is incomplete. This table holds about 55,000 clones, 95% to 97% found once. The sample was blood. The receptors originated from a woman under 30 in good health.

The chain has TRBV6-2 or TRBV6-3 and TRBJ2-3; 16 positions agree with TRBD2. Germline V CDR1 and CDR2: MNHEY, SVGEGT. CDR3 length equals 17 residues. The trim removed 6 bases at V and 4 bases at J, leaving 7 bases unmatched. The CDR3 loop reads CASSPGTSGGAADTQYF. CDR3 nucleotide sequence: TGTGCCAGCAGCCCGGGGACTAGCGGGGGGGCCGCAGATACGCAGTATTTT.

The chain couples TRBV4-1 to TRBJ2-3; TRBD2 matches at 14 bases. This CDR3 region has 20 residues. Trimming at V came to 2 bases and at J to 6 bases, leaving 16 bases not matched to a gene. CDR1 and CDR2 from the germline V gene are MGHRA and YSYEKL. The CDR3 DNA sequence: TGCGCCAGCAGCCAAAAAACGGGACTAGCGGGGGTTAACCCTGTGGATACGCAGTATTTT. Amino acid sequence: CASSQKTGLAGVNPVDTQYF.

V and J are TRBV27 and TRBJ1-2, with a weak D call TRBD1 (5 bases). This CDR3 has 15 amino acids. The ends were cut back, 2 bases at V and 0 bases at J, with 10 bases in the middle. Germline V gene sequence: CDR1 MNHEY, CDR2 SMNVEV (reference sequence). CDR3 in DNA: TGTGCCAGCAGTTTAAGGGCAGGGACTAACTATGGCTACACCTTC. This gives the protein CASSLRAGTNYGYTF.